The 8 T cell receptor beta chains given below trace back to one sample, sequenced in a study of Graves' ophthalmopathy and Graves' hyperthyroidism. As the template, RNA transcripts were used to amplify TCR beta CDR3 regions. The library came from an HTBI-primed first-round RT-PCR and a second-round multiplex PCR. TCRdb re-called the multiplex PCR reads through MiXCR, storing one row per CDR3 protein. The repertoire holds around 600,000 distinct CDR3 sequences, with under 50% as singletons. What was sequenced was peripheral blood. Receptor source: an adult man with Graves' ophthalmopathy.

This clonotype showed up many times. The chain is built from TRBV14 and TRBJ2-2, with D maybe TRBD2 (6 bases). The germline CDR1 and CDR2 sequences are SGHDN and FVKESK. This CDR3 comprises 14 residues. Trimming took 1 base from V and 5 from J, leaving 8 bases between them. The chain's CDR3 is CASSQGAGTGELFF. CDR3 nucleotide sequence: TGTGCCAGCAGCCAAGGGGCGGGGACCGGGGAGCTGTTTTTT.

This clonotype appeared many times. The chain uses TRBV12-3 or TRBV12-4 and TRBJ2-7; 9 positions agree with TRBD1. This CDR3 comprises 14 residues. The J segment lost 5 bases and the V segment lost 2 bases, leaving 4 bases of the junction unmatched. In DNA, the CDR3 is TGTGCCAGCAGTTTAATGGGACAGGGCGACGAGCAGTACTTC. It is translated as CASSLMGQGDEQYF.

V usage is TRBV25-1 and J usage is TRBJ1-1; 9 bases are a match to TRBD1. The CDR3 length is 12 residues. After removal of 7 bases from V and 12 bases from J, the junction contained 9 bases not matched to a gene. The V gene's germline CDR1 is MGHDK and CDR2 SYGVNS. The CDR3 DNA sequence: TGTGCCAGCACTAGCGGGACAGGGAGGACTTTCTTT. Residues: CASTSGTGRTFF. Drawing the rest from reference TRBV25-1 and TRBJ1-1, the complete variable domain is EADIYQTPRYLVIGTGKKITLECSQTMGHDKMYWYQQDPGMELHLIHYSYGVNSTEKGDLSSESTVSRIRTEHFPLTLESARPSHTSQYLCASTSGTGRTFFGQGTRLTVV.

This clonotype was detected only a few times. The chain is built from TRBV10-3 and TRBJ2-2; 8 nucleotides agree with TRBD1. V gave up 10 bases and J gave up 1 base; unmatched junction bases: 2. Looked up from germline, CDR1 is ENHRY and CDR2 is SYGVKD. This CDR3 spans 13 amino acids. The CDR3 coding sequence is TGTGCCAGCGACAGGGGGAACACCGGGGAGCTGTTTTTT. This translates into CASDRGNTGELFF.

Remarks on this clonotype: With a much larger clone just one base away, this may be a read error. CDR3: CASSEGRFYEQYF. For the CDR3, the DNA is TGCGCCAGCAGTGAAGGGAGATTCTACGAGCAGTACTTC. The chain employs TRBV10-2 and TRBJ2-7; the D gene is possibly TRBD2 (5 bases). Germline lookup yields CDR1 WSHSY and CDR2 SAAADI. Trimming removed 3 bases at V and 3 bases at J, with 9 bases between. CDR3 size: 13 residues.

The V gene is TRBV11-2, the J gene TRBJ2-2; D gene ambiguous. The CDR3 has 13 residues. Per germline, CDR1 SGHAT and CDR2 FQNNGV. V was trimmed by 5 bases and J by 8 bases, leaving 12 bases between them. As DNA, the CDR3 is TGTGCCAGCAGCCTACCCCCGAAAGGGGAGCTGTTTTTT. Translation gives CASSLPPKGELFF.

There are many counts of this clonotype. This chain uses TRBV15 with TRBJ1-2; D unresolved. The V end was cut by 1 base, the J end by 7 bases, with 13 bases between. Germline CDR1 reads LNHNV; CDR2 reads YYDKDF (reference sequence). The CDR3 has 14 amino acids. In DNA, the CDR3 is TGTGCCACCAGCAGAGGCGACATCGGCAGTGGCTACACCTTC. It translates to CATSRGDIGSGYTF.

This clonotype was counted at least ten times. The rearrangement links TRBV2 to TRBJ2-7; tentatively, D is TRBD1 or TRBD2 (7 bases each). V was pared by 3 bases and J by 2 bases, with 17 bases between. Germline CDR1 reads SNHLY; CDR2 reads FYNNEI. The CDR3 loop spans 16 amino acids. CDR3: CASSEPGGTDPYEQYF. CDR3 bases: TGTGCCAGCAGTGAGCCCGGGGGGACAGACCCCTACGAGCAGTACTTC.